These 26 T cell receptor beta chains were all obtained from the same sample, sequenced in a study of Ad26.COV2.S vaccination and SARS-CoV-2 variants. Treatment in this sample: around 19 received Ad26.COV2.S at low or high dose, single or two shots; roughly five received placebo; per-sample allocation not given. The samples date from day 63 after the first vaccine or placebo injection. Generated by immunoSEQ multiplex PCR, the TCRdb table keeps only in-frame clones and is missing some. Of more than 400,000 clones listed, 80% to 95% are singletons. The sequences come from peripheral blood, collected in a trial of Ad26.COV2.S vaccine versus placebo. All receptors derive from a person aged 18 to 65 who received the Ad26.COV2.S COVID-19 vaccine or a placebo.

Here the CDR3 reads CASSLRGSLLYEQYF. As DNA, the CDR3 is TGTGCCAGCAGCTTACGTGGTTCGTTACTTTACGAGCAGTACTTC. This chain joins TRBV5-5 and TRBJ2-7; D gene uncertain. Trimming left V 2 bases short and J 4 bases short, with 16 bases between. The CDR3 contains 15 residues. CDR1 and CDR2 (germline): SGHKS, YYEKEE (reference sequence).

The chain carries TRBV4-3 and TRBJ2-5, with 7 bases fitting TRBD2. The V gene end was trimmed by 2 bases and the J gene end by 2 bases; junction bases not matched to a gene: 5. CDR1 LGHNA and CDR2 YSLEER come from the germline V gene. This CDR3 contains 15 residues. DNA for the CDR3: TGCGCCAGCAGCCAATTAGGGACTACACAAGAGACCCAGTACTTC. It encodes CASSQLGTTQETQYF.

CDR3 loop: CASSYGGGGYEQFF. For the CDR3, the DNA is TGTGCCAGCAGTTACGGCGGGGGCGGATATGAGCAGTTCTTC. V and J are TRBV6-2 or TRBV6-3 and TRBJ2-1; weak D call: TRBD2 (7 bases). Germline V CDR1 and CDR2: MNHEY, SVGEGT. V shed 2 bases and J shed 8 bases, with 13 bases lying between them. The CDR3 is 14 amino acids.

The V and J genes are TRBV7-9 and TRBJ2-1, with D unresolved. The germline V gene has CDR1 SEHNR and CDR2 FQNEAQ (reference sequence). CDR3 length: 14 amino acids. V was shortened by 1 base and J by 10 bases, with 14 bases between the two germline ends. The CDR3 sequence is CASSLVGLSMEQFF. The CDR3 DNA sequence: TGTGCCAGCAGCTTAGTTGGTTTGTCTATGGAGCAGTTCTTC.

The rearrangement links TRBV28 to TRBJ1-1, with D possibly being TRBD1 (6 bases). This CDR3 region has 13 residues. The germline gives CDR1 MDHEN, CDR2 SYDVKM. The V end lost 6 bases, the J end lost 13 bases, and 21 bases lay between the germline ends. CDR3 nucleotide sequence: TGTGCCAGCAGGCCCCTGGGGAGGGGGTATTGTTTCTTT. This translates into CASRPLGRGYCFF.

The DNA of the CDR3 is TGTGCTAGTGGACGCGGGACAGCATATAATTCACCCCTCCACTTT. Its protein is CASGRGTAYNSPLHF. The chain carries TRBV12-5 and TRBJ1-6; TRBD1 matches at 7 bases. The CDR3 consists of 15 residues. Unmatched junction bases numbered 6, after V lost 6 bases and J lost 4 bases. Looked up from germline, CDR1 is LGHNT and CDR2 is FRNRAP.

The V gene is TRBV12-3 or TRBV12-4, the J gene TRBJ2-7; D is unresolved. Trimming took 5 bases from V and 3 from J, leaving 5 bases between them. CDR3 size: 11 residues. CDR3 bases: TGTGCCAGCAGTCCTGACTACGAGCAGTACTTC. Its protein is CASSPDYEQYF.

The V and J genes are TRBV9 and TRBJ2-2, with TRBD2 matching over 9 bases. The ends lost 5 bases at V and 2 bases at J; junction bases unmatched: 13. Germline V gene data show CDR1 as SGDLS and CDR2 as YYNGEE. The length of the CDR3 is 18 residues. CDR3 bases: TGTGCCAGCAGGAACAACTTACAAGGGACTAGCAACACCGGGGAGCTGTTTTTT. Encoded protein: CASRNNLQGTSNTGELFF.

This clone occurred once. The CDR3 DNA sequence: TGCGCCAGCAGCCAAGATAGGAACAGGGAATATGGCTACACCTTC. It is translated as CASSQDRNREYGYTF. This chain connects TRBV4-1 to TRBJ1-2; tentatively, D is TRBD1 (6 bases). V was shortened by 0 bases and J by 5 bases, with 13 bases between the two germline ends. CDR3 length: 15 amino acids. The V gene's germline CDR1 is MGHRA and CDR2 YSYEKL.

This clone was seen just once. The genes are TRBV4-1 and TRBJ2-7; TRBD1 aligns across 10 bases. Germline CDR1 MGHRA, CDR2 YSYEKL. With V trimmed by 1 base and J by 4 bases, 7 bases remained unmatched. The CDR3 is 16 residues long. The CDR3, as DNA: TGCGCCAGCAGCCAAGGAGGCGGGACAGGGGCATACGAGCAGTACTTC. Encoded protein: CASSQGGGTGAYEQYF.

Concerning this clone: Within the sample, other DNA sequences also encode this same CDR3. The CDR3 protein is CASSLREYNEQFF. DNA for the CDR3: TGTGCCAGCAGTTTAAGAGAATACAATGAGCAGTTCTTC. The rearrangement uses TRBV12-3 or TRBV12-4 and TRBJ2-1; D gene unclear. The CDR3 contains 13 residues. Between the trimmed V and J ends, which lost 2 bases and 4 bases, there was a span of 6 bases.

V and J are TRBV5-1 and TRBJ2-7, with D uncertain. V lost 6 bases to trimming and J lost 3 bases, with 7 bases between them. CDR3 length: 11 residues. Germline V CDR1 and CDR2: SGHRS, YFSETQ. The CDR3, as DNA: TGCGCCAGCACAGGAGACTACGAGCAGTACTTC. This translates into CASTGDYEQYF.

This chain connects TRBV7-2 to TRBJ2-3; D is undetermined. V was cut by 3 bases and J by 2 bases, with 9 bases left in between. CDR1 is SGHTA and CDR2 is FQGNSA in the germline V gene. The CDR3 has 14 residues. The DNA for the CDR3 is TGTGCCAGCAGCTTCGGACCAATCACAGATACGCAGTATTTT. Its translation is CASSFGPITDTQYF.

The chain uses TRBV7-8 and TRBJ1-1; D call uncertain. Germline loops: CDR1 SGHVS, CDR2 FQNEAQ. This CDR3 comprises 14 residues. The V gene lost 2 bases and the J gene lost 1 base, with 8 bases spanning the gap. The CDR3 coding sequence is TGTGCCAGCAGCTTAAGACATTCGAACACTGAAGCTTTCTTT. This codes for CASSLRHSNTEAFF.

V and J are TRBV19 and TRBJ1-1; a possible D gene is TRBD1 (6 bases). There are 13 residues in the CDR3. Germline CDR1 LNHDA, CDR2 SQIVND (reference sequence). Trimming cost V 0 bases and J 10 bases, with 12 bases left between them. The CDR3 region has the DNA TGTGCCAGTAGTATAGATGGCAGGACAGCAGCTTTCTTT. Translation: CASSIDGRTAAFF.

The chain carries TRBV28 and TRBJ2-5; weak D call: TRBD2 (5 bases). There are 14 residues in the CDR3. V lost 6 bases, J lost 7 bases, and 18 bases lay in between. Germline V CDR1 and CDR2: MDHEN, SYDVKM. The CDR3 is CASSSSRATGTQYF. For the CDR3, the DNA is TGTGCCAGCAGCTCTAGCCGGGCAACGGGGACCCAGTACTTC.

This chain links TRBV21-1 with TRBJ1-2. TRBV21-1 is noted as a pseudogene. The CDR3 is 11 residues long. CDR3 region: CASCNLHGYTF. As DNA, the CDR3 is TGTGCCAGCTGCAACTTGCACGGCTACACCTTC.

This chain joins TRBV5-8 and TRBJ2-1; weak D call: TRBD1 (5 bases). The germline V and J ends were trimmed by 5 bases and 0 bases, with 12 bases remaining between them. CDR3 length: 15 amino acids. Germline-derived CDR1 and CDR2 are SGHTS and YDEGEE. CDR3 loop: CASSRGFSSYNEQFF. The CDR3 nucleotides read TGTGCCAGCAGTAGGGGTTTTTCCTCCTACAATGAGCAGTTCTTC.

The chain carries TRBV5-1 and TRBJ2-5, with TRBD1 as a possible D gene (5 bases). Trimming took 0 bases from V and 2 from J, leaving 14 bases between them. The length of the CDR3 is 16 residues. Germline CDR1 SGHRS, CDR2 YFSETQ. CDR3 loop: CASSLAAGLGQETQYF. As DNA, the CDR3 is TGCGCCAGCAGCTTGGCGGCAGGGTTGGGGCAAGAGACCCAGTACTTC.

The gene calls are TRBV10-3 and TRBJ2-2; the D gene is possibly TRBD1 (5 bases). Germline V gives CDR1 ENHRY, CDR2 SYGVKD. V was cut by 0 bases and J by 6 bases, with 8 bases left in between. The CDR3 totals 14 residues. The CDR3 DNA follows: TGTGCCATCAGTGAGTCATCAGGGCCCGGGGAGCTGTTTTTT. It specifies CAISESSGPGELFF.

As DNA, the CDR3 is TGTGCCAGCAGCCTTAGCGGGGGGCCGTTTGAGACCCAGTACTTC. Protein product: CASSLSGGPFETQYF. The chain has TRBV6-2 or TRBV6-3 and TRBJ2-5; 10 bases agree with TRBD2. CDR3 size: 15 residues. Germline CDR1 and CDR2: MNHEY and SVGEGT. V shed 6 bases and J 5 bases; nucleotides not matched to a gene: 9.

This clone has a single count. CDR3 protein: CSASDSAGRGYTGELFF. Here the CDR3 DNA reads TGCAGTGCTAGTGACTCCGCGGGGCGGGGGTACACCGGGGAGCTGTTTTTT. V gene TRBV20-1 combines with J gene TRBJ2-2; 7 nucleotides agree with TRBD2. Germline V CDR1 and CDR2: DFQATT, SNEGSKA (reference sequence). V gave up 3 bases and J gave up 3 bases; unmatched junction bases: 13. The CDR3 length is 17 residues.

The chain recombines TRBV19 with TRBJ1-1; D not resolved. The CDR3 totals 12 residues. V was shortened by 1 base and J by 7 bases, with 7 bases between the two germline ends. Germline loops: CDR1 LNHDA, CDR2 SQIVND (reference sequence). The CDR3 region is CASSIGPSEAFF. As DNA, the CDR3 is TGTGCCAGTAGTATAGGGCCCAGTGAAGCTTTCTTT.

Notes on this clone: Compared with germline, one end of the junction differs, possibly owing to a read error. CDR3 in amino acids: CASSLETFYGYTF. The DNA for the CDR3 is TGTGCCAGCAGTTTAGAGACCTTCTATGGCTACACCTTC. This sequence joins TRBV13 and TRBJ1-2; D gene ambiguous. The CDR3 loop spans 13 amino acids. Germline CDR1 PRHDT, CDR2 FYEKMQ (reference sequence). Based on the CDR3 plus reference TRBV13 and TRBJ1-2, the full variable domain is AAGVIQSPRHLIKEKRETATLKCYPIPRHDTVYWYQQGPGQDPQFLISFYEKMQSDKGSIPDRFSAQQFSDYHSELNMSSLELGDSALYFCASSLETFYGYTFGSGTRLTVV.

CDR3 loop: CASSGPTETQYF. CDR3 DNA sequence: TGTGCCAGCAGCGGACCGACGGAGACCCAGTACTTC. This chain joins TRBV6-5 and TRBJ2-5; D unclear. The V gene's germline CDR1 is MNHEY and CDR2 SVGAGI. The CDR3 extends over 12 amino acids. V dropped 6 bases and J dropped 5 bases, with 10 bases sitting between them.

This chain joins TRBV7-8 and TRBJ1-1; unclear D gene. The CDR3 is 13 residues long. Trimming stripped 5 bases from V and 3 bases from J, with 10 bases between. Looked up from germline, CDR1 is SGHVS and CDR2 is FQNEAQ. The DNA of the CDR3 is TGTGCCAGCAGCCGTTTAAGGGACACTGAAGCTTTCTTT. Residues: CASSRLRDTEAFF.